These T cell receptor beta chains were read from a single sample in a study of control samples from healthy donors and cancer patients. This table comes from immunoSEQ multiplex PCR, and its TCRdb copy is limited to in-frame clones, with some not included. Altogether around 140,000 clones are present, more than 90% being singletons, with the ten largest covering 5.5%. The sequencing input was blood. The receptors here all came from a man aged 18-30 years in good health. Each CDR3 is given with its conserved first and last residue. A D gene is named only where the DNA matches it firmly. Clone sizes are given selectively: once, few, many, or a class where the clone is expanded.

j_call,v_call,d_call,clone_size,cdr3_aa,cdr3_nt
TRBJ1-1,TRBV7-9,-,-,CASRSVGNTEAFF,TGTGCCAGCAGATCAGTCGGGAACACTGAAGCTTTCTTT
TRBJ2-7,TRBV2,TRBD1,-,CASSADRGLSYEQYF,TGTGCCAGCAGCGCGGACAGGGGGCTTTCCTACGAGCAGTACTTC
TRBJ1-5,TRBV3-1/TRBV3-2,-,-,CASSQAAISNQPQHF,TGTGCCAGCAGCCAGGCTGCCATTAGCAATCAGCCCCAGCATTTT
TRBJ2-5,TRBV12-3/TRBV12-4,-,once,CASSLGVQETQYF,TGTGCCAGCAGTTTAGGGGTTCAAGAGACCCAGTACTTC
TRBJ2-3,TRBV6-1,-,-,CASSEAWGDTQYF,TGTGCCAGCAGTGAAGCTTGGGGAGATACGCAGTATTTT
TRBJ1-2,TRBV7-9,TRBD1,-,CASSPDRGRSGYTF,TGTGCCAGCAGCCCGGACAGGGGTCGGAGTGGCTACACCTTC
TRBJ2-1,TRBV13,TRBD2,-,CASSPRRTSGGWTYNEQFF,TGTGCCAGCAGCCCACGAAGGACTAGCGGGGGATGGACCTACAATGAGCAGTTCTTC
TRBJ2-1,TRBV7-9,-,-,CASSGSWPREFF,TGTGCCAGCAGCGGCAGTTGGCCACGGGAGTTCTTC
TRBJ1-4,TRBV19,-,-,CASSDRQLTNEKLFF,TGTGCCAGTAGTGACCGACAGCTAACTAATGAAAAACTGTTTTTT
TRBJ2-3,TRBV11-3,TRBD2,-,CASSSRGVSTDTQYF,TGTGCCAGCAGCTCACGGGGGGTTAGCACAGATACGCAGTATTTT
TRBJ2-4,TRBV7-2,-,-,CASSPDKNIQYF,TGTGCCAGCAGTCCCGACAAAAACATTCAGTACTTC
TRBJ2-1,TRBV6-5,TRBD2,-,CASDNSGEYNNEQFF,TGTGCCAGCGACAACAGCGGGGAGTACAACAATGAGCAGTTCTTC
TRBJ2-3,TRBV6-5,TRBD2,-,CASTRGGPADTQYF,TGTGCCAGCACCCGGGGGGGCCCCGCAGATACGCAGTATTTT
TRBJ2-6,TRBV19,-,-,CASSIWGTGANVLTF,TGTGCCAGTAGTATTTGGGGGACTGGGGCCAACGTCCTGACTTTC
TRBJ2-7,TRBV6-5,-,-,CASSYSEGGEQYF,TGTGCCAGCAGTTACTCTGAGGGGGGAGAGCAGTACTTC
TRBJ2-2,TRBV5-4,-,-,CASSLGAEHRELFF,TGTGCCAGCAGCTTGGGTGCGGAGCACCGGGAGCTGTTTTTT
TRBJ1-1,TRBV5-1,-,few,CASRSQGSNTEAFF,TGCGCCAGCAGATCGCAGGGGTCTAACACTGAAGCTTTCTTT
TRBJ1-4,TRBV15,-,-,CATSRDGGTNEKLFF,TGTGCCACCAGCAGAGATGGGGGAACTAATGAAAAACTGTTTTTT
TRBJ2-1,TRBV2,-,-,CASSALPNDRISYNEQFF,TGTGCCAGCAGTGCACTACCCAATGACAGGATCTCCTACAATGAGCAGTTCTTC
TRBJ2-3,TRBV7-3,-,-,CASSSIGGAPDTQYF,TGTGCCAGCAGCTCAATAGGGGGGGCGCCAGATACGCAGTATTTT
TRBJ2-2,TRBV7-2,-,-,CASRLTGAGTGELFF,TGTGCCAGCAGGCTGACTGGGGCCGGAACCGGGGAGCTGTTTTTT
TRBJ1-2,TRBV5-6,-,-,CASSLGAARLRGYTF,TGTGCCAGCAGCTTGGGGGCAGCTCGGCTGAGAGGCTACACCTTC
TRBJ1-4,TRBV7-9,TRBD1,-,CASSRTGEYGEKLFF,TGTGCCAGCAGCCGGACAGGGGAATACGGTGAAAAACTGTTTTTT
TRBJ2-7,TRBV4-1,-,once,CASSQPRAPYEQYF,TGCGCCAGCAGCCAACCCAGAGCCCCCTACGAGCAGTACTTC
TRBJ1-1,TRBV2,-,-,CASTVEGAGNTEAFF,TGTGCCAGCACCGTGGAAGGGGCCGGGAACACTGAAGCTTTCTTT
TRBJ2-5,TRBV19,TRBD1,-,CASSRLQGQETQYF,TGTGCCAGTAGTAGACTACAGGGGCAAGAGACCCAGTACTTC
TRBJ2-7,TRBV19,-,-,CAFTGPKDYEQYF,TGTGCCTTTACGGGGCCAAAGGATTACGAGCAGTACTTC
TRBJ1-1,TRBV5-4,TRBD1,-,CASRPGQGMNTEAFF,TGTGCCAGCAGGCCGGGACAGGGCATGAACACTGAAGCTTTCTTT
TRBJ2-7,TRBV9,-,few,CASSVGPDTLYEQYF,TGTGCCAGCAGCGTAGGGCCCGATACTCTCTACGAGCAGTACTTC
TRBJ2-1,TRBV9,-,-,CASSLGGGAYNEQFF,TGTGCCAGCTCCCTAGGAGGGGGCGCCTACAATGAGCAGTTCTTC
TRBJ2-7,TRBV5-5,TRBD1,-,CASSLGTGGIEQYF,TGTGCCAGCAGCTTGGGGACAGGGGGCATCGAGCAGTACTTC
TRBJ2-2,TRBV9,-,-,CASSVESTGELFF,TGTGCCAGCAGCGTAGAAAGCACCGGGGAGCTGTTTTTT
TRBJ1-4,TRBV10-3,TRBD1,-,CAISESKGAGEKLFF,TGTGCCATCAGTGAGTCGAAGGGGGCGGGTGAAAAACTGTTTTTT
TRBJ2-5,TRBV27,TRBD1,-,CASSLLGQGKEIGETQYF,TGTGCCAGCAGTTTATTAGGACAGGGGAAAGAAATAGGGGAGACCCAGTACTTC
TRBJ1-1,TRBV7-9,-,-,CASSTGPEEAFF,TGTGCCAGCAGCACCGGGCCGGAAGAAGCTTTCTTT
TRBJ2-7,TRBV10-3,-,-,CAISESMQSYEQYF,TGTGCCATCAGTGAGTCGATGCAGTCCTACGAGCAGTACTTC
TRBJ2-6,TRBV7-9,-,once,CASSYTGSGANVLTF,TGTGCCAGCAGCTACACTGGCTCTGGGGCCAACGTCCTGACTTTC
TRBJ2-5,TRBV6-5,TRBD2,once,CASSYSGGGAGETQYF,TGTGCCAGCAGTTACTCTGGCGGGGGGGCTGGGGAGACCCAGTACTTC
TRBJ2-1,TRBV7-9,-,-,CASSLLAGQHYNEQFF,TGTGCCAGCAGCTTATTGGCCGGACAGCACTACAATGAGCAGTTCTTC
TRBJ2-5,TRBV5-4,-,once,CASSFSSAVETQYF,TGTGCCAGCAGCTTTTCGTCAGCAGTGGAGACCCAGTACTTC
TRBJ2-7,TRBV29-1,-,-,CSVVVRGTYEQYF,TGCAGCGTTGTGGTAAGGGGGACCTACGAGCAGTACTTC
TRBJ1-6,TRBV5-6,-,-,CASSLGGSSYNSPLHF,TGTGCCAGCAGCTTGGGGGGGAGCTCCTATAATTCACCCCTCCACTTT
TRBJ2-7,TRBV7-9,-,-,CASSLGGTYEQYF,TGTGCCAGCAGCTTAGGGGGGACCTACGAGCAGTACTTC
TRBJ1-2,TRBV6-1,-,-,CASSEVQGVTYGYTF,TGTGCCAGCAGTGAAGTTCAGGGTGTGACCTATGGCTACACCTTC
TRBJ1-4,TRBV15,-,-,CATSRDKGWGEKLFF,TGTGCCACCAGCAGAGATAAAGGGTGGGGTGAAAAACTGTTTTTT
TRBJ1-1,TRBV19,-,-,CASSIVTEGSMNTEAFF,TGTGCCAGTAGTATAGTAACCGAGGGATCAATGAACACTGAAGCTTTCTTT
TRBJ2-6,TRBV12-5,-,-,CASGDSGANVLTF,TGTGCTAGTGGTGACTCTGGGGCCAACGTCCTGACTTTC
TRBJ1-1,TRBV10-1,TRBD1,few,CASKRDRLNTEAFF,TGCGCCAGCAAACGGGACAGATTGAACACTGAAGCTTTCTTT
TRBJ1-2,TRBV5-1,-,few,CASSPEGSAGWKYGYTF,TGCGCCAGCAGCCCAGAGGGAAGCGCGGGTTGGAAGTATGGCTACACCTTC
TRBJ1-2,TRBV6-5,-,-,CASSSHQRTVYGYTF,TGTGCCAGCAGTTCCCACCAGCGGACCGTCTATGGCTACACCTTC
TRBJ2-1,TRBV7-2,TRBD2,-,CASSLVPPAGDYNEQFF,TGTGCCAGCAGCTTAGTCCCCCCAGCGGGGGACTACAATGAGCAGTTCTTC
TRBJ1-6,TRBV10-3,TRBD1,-,CAISPTGGLSPLHF,TGTGCCATCAGTCCGACAGGGGGCCTTTCACCCCTCCACTTT
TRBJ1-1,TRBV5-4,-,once,CASSLQGLGTEAFF,TGTGCCAGCAGCTTGCAGGGGTTGGGGACTGAAGCTTTCTTT